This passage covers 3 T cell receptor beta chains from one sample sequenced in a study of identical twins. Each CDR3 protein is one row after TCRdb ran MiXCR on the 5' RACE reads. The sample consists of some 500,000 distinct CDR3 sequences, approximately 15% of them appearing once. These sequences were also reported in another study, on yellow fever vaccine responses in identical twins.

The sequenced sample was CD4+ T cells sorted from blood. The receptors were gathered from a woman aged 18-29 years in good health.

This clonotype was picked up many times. The DNA for the CDR3 is TGCGCCAGCAGCTTAACAGGGGACACCGGGGAGCTGTTTTTT. Translating gives CASSLTGDTGELFF. This sequence joins TRBV5-1 and TRBJ2-2; TRBD1 matches 7 bases. The germline gives CDR1 SGHRS, CDR2 YFSETQ. The CDR3 runs 14 residues. V gave up 2 bases and J gave up 3 bases; unmatched junction bases: 1.

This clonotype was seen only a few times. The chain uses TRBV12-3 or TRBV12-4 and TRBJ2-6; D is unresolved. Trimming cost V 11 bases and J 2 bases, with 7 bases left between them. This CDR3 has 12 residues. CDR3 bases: TGTGCCGGACGAACTGGGGCCAACGTCCTGACTTTC. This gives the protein CAGRTGANVLTF.

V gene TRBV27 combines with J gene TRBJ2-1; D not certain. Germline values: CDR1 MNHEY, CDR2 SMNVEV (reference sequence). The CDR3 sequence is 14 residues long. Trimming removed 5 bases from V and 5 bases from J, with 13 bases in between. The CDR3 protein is CASSKVRDDNEQFF. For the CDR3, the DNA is TGTGCCAGCAGTAAGGTTCGAGACGACAATGAGCAGTTCTTC.